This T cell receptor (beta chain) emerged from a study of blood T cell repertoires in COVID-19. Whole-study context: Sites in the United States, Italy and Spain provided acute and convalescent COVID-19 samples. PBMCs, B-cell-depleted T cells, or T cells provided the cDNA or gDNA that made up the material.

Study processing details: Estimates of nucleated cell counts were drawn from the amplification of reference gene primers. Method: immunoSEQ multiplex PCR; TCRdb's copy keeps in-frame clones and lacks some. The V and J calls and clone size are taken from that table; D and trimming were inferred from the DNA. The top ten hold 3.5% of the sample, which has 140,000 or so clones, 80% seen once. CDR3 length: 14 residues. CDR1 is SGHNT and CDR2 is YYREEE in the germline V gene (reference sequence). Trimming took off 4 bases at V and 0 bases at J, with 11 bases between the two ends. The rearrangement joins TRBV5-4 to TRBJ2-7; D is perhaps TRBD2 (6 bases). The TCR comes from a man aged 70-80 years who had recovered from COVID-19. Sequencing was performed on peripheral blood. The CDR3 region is CASSPGLSSYEQYF. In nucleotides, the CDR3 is TGTGCCAGCAGCCCGGGACTCAGCTCCTACGAGCAGTACTTC.